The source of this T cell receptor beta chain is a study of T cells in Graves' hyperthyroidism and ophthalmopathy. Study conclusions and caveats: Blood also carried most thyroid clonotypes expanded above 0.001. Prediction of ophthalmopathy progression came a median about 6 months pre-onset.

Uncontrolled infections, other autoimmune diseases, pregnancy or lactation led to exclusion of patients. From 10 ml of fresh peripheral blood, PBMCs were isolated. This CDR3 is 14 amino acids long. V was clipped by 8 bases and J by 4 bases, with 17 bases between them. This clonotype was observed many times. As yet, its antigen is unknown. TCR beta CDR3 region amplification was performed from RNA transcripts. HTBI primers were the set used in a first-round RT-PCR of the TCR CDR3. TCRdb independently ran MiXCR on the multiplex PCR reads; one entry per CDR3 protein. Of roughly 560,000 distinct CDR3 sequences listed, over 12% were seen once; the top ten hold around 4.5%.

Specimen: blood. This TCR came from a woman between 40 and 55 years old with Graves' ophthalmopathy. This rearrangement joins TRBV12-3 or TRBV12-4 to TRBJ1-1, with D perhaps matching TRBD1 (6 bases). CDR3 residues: CASAGGAPGTEAFF. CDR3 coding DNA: TGTGCCAGCGCGGGGGGGGCGCCGGGCACTGAAGCTTTCTTT.